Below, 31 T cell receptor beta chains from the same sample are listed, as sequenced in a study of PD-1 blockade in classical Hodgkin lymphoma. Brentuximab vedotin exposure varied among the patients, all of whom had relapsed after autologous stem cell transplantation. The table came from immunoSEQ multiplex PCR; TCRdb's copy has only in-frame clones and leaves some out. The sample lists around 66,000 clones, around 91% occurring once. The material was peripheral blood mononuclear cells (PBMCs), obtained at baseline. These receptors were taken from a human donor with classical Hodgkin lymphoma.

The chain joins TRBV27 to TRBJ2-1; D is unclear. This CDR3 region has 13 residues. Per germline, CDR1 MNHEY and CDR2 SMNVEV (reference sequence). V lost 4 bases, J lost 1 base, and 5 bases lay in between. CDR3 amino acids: CASSSGSYNEQFF. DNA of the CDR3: TGTGCCAGCAGTTCTGGTTCCTACAATGAGCAGTTCTTC.

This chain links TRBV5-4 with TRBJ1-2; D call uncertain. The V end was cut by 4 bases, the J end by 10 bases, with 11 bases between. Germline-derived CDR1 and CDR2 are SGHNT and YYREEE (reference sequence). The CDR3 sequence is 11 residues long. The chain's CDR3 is CASSPRDVYTF. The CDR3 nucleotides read TGTGCCAGCAGCCCGAGGGATGTCTACACCTTC.

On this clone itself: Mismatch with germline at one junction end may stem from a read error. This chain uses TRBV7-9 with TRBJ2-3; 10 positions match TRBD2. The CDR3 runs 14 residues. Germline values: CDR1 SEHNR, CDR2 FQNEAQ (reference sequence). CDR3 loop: CASSLAGATDTQYF. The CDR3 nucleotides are TGTGCCAGCAGCCTAGCGGGGGCGACAGATACGCAGTATTTT.

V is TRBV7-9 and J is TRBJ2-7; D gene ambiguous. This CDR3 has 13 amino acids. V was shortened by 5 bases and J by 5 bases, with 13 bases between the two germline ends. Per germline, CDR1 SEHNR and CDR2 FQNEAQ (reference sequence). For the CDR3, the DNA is TGTGCCAGCAGCCTTACCCTCAGCCACGAGCAGTACTTC. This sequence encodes CASSLTLSHEQYF.

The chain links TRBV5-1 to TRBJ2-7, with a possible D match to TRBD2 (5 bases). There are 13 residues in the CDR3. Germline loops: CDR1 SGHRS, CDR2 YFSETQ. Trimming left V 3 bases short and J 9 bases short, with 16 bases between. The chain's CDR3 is CASSSRDFSGQYF. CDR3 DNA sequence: TGCGCCAGCAGCTCCCGGGATTTTTCGGGGCAGTACTTC.

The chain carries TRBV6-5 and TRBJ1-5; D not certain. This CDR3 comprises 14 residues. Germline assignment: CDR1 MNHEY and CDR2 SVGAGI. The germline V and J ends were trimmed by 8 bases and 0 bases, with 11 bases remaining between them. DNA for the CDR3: TGTGCCAGCGTCGGTTTGGATAGCAATCAGCCCCAGCATTTT. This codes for CASVGLDSNQPQHF.

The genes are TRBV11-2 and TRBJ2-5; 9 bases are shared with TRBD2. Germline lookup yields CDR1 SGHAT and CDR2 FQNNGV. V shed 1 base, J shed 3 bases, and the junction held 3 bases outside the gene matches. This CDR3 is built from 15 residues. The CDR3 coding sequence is TGTGCCAGCAGCTTAGCCCCTAGCGGGGAAGAGACCCAGTACTTC. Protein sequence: CASSLAPSGEETQYF. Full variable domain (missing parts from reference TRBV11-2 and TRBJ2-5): EAGVAQSPRYKIIEKRQSVAFWCNPISGHATLYWYQQILGQGPKLLIQFQNNGVVDDSQLPKDRFSAERLKGVDSTLKIQPAKLEDSAVYLCASSLAPSGEETQYFGPGTRLLVL.

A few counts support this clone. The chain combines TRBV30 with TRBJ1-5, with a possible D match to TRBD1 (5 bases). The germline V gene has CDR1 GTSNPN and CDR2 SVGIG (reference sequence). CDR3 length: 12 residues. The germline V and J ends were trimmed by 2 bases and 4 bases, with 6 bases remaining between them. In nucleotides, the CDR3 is TGTGCCTGGAGTAAGGGGAATCAGCCCCAGCATTTT. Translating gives CAWSKGNQPQHF.

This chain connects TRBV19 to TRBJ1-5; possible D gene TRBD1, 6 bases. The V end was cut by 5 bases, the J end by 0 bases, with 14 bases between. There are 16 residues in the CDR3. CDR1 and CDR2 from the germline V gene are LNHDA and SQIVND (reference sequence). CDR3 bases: TGTGCCAGTAGTTTGGCGGGGGCTAGTAGCAATCAGCCCCAGCATTTT. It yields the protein CASSLAGASSNQPQHF.

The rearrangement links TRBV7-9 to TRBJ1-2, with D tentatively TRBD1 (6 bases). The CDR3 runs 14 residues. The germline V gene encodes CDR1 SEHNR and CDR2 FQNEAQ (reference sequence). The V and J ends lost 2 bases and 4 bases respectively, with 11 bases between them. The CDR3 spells CASSLPRTAYGYTF. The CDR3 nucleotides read TGTGCCAGCAGCTTACCGAGGACAGCCTATGGCTACACCTTC.

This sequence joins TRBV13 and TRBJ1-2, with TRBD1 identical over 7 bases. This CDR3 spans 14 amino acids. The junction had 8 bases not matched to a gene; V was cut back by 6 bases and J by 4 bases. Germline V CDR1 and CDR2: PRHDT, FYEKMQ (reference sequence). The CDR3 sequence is CASSPTGTAYGYTF. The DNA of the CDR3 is TGTGCCAGCAGTCCGACCGGGACAGCCTATGGCTACACCTTC.

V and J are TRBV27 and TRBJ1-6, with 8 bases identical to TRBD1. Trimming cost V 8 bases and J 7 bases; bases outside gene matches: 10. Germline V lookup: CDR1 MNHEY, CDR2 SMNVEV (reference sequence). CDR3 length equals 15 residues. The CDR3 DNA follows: TGTGCCAGCCGGCCCGGGACAGGATGGAATTCACCCCTCCACTTT. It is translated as CASRPGTGWNSPLHF.

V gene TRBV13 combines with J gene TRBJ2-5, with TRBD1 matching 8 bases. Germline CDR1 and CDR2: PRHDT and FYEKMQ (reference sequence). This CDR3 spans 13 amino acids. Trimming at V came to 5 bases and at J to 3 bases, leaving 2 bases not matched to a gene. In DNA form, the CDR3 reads TGTGCCAGCAGCCCGGACAGGGAAGAGACCCAGTACTTC. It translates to CASSPDREETQYF.

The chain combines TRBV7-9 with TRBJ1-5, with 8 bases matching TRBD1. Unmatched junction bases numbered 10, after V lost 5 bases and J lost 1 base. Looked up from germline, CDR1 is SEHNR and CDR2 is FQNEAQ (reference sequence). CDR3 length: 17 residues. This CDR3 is CASSDNQGARSNQPQHF. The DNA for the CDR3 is TGTGCCAGCAGCGATAACCAGGGGGCTAGGAGCAATCAGCCCCAGCATTTT. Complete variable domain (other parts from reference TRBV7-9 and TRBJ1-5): DTGVSQNPRHKITKRGQNVTFRCDPISEHNRLYWYRQTLGQGPEFLTYFQNEAQLEKSRLLSDRFSAERPKGSFSTLEIQRTEQGDSAMYLCASSDNQGARSNQPQHFGDGTRLSIL.

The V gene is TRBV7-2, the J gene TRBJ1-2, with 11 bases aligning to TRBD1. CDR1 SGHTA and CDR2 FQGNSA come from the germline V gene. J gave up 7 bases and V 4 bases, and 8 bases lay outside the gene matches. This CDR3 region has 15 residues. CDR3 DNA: TGTGCCAGCAGCTGGCCCGGGACAGGGGGTTCTGGCTACACCTTC. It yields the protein CASSWPGTGGSGYTF.

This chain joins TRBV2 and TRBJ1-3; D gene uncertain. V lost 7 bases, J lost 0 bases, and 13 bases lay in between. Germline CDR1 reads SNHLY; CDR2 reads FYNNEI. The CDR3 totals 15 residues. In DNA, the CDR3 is TGTGCCAGCAAGGAGATGGTCATCTCTGGAAACACCATATATTTT. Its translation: CASKEMVISGNTIYF.

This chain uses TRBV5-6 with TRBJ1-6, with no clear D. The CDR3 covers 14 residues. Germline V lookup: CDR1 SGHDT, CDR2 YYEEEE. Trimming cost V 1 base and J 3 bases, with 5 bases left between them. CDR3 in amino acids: CASSLSDYNSPLHF. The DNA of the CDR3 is TGTGCCAGCAGCTTGTCTGACTATAATTCACCCCTCCACTTT.

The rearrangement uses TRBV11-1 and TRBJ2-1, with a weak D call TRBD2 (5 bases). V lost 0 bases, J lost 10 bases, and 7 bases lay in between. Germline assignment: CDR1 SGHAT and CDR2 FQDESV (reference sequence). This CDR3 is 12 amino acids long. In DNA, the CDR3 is TGTGCCAGCAGCTTAGCCGGGATAGAGCAGTTCTTC. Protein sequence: CASSLAGIEQFF.

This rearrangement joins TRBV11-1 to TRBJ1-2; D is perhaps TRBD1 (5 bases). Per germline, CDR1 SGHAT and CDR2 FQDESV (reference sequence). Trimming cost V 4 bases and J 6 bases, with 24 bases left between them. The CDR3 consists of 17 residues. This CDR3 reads CASSSHLQDFGRDGYTF. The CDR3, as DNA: TGTGCCAGCAGCTCCCACCTACAGGACTTCGGGAGAGATGGCTACACCTTC. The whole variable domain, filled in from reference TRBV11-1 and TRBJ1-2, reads EAEVAQSPRYKITEKSQAVAFWCDPISGHATLYWYRQILGQGPELLVQFQDESVVDDSQLPKDRFSAERLKGVDSTLKIQPAELGDSAMYLCASSSHLQDFGRDGYTFGSGTRLTVV.

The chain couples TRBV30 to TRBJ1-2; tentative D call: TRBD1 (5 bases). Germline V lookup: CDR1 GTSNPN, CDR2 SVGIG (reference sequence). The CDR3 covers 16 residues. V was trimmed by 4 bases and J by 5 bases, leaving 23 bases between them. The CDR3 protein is CAWNRAETQGGYGYTF. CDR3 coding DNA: TGTGCCTGGAATAGGGCGGAAACCCAGGGAGGGTATGGCTACACCTTC.

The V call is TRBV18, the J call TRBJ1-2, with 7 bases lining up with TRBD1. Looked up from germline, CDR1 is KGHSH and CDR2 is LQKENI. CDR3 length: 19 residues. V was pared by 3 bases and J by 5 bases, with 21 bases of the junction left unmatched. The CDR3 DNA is TGTGCCAGCTCACCTAAATTAAGTCCAGTCCGAGACAGGGAATATGGCTACACCTTC. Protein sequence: CASSPKLSPVRDREYGYTF.

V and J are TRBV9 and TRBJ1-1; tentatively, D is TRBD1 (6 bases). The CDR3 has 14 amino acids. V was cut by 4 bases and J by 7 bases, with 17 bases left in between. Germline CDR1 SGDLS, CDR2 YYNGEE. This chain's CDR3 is CASSPNYKDSEAFF. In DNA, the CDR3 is TGTGCCAGCAGCCCCAACTATAAGGACAGTGAAGCTTTCTTT.

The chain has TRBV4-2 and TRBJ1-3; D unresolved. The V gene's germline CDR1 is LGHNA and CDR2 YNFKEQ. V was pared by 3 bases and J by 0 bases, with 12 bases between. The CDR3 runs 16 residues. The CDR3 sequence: CASSQPATTSGNTIYF. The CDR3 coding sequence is TGTGCCAGCAGCCAGCCCGCGACAACCTCTGGAAACACCATATATTTT.

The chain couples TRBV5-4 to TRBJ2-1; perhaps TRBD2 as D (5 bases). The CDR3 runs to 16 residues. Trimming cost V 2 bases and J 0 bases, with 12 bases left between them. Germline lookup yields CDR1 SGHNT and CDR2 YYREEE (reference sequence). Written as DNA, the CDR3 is TGTGCCAGCAGCTTTGATACGGGAAACTCCTACAATGAGCAGTTCTTC. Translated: CASSFDTGNSYNEQFF.

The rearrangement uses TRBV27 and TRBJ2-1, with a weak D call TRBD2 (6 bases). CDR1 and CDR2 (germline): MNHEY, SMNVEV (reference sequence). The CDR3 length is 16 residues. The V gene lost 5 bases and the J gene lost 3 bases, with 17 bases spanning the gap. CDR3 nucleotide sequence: TGTGCCAGCAGTCTAACCCCGCGACTAGACTACAATGAGCAGTTCTTC. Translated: CASSLTPRLDYNEQFF.

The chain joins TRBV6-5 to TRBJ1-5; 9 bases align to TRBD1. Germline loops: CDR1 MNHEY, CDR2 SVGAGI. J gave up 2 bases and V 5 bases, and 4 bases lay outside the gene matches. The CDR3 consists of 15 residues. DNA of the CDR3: TGTGCCAGCAGTACAAGGACAGGGGGCAATCAGCCCCAGCATTTT. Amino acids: CASSTRTGGNQPQHF.

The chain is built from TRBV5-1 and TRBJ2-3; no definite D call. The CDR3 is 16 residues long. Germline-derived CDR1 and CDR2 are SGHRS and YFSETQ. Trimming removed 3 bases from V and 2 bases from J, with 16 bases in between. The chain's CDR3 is CASSYGLDLHTDTQYF. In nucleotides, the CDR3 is TGCGCCAGCAGCTACGGTCTAGACTTACACACAGATACGCAGTATTTT.

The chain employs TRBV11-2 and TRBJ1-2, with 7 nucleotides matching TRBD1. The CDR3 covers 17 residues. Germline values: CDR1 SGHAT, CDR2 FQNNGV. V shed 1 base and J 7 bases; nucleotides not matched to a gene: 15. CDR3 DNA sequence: TGTGCCAGCAGCTTAGCTGATCAGGGGGGCGGTTTGGCTGGCTACACCTTC. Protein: CASSLADQGGGLAGYTF. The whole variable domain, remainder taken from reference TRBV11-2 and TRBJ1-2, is EAGVAQSPRYKIIEKRQSVAFWCNPISGHATLYWYQQILGQGPKLLIQFQNNGVVDDSQLPKDRFSAERLKGVDSTLKIQPAKLEDSAVYLCASSLADQGGGLAGYTFGSGTRLTVV.

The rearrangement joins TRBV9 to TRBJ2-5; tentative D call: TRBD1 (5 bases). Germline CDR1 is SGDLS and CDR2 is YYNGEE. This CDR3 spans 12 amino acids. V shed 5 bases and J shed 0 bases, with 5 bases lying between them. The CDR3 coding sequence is TGTGCCAGCAGAGGGGACCAAGAGACCCAGTACTTC. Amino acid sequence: CASRGDQETQYF. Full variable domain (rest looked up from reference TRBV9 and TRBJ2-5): DSGVTQTPKHLITATGQRVTLRCSPRSGDLSVYWYQQSLDQGLQFLIQYYNGEERAKGNILERFSAQQFPDLHSELNLSSLELGDSALYFCASRGDQETQYFGPGTRLLVL.

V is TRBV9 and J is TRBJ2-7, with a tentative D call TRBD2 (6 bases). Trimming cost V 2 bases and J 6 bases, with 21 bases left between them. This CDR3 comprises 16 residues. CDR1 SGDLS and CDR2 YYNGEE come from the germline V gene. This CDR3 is CASSVLAQAILGEQYF. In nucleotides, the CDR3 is TGTGCCAGCAGCGTCCTAGCGCAGGCGATTTTAGGCGAGCAGTACTTC.

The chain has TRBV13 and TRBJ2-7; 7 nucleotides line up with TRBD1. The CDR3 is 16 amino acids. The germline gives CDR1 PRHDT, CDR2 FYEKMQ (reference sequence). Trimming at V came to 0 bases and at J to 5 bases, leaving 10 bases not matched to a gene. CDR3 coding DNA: TGTGCCAGCAGCTTAGGCTGGTGGCAGGGGGTAGACGAGCAGTACTTC. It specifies CASSLGWWQGVDEQYF.